This entry lists 8 T cell receptor beta chains sequenced from one sample in a study of cytomegalovirus exposure and HLA in healthy donors. Primers included in the PCR were 60 Vbeta and 13 Jbeta primers. TCRdb's table, derived via immunoSEQ multiplex PCR, lists solely in-frame clones and lacks some. In the table there are more than 85,000 clones, under 85% of which are singletons. The sequenced sample was PBMCs. These receptors originate from a woman aged 40 to 50 in good health and CMV-seropositive.

This sequence joins TRBV5-6 and TRBJ2-5, with D maybe TRBD2 (6 bases). The J call may be mistaken, given a closer DNA end match to TRBJ2-7. This CDR3 has 15 residues. Germline V gene sequence: CDR1 SGHDT, CDR2 YYEEEE. CDR3 in amino acids: CASSLEGLASYEQYF. The CDR3 nucleotides are TGTGCCAGCAGCTTGGAGGGACTGGCGTCCTACGAGCAGTACTTC.

This clone was counted a few times. The chain joins TRBV14 to TRBJ2-1; D perhaps matches TRBD1 (6 bases). Trimming took off 0 bases at V and 5 bases at J, with 11 bases between the two ends. The V gene's germline CDR1 is SGHDN and CDR2 FVKESK. This CDR3 is built from 15 residues. The CDR3 loop reads CASSQDMGADNEQFF. The DNA for the CDR3 is TGTGCCAGCAGCCAAGATATGGGGGCCGACAATGAGCAGTTCTTC.

The J gene is TRBJ1-2, the V gene TRBV5-1; possible D gene TRBD1, 6 bases. The CDR3 runs 16 residues. The germline CDR1 and CDR2 sequences are SGHRS and YFSETQ. Trimming removed 2 bases from V and 0 bases from J, with 14 bases in between. The CDR3 loop reads CASSLNRDISNYGYTF. DNA of the CDR3: TGCGCCAGCAGCTTAAACCGGGACATATCTAACTATGGCTACACCTTC.

This clone was detected only a few times. V is TRBV5-6 and J is TRBJ1-5; 10 bases are shared with TRBD1. Germline CDR1 and CDR2: SGHDT and YYEEEE. The CDR3 spans 16 residues. The ends lost 4 bases at V and 6 bases at J; junction bases unmatched: 10. CDR3 sequence (DNA): TGTGCCAGCAGCCGATATCCGGGACAGGGGCTTCAGCCCCAGCATTTT. Its translation: CASSRYPGQGLQPQHF.

This sequence joins TRBV9 and TRBJ2-4, with D tentatively TRBD1 (5 bases). The V end was cut by 2 bases, the J end by 8 bases, with 17 bases between. The germline gives CDR1 SGDLS, CDR2 YYNGEE. The CDR3 covers 15 residues. This CDR3 is CASSVQGIGKDIQYF. The CDR3 DNA reads TGTGCCAGCAGCGTGCAGGGTATTGGTAAAGACATTCAGTACTTC.

The chain links TRBV29-1 to TRBJ2-7, with 7 positions matching TRBD1. CDR1 is SQVTM, CDR2 ANQGSEA, per germline. The V gene end was trimmed by 4 bases and the J gene end by 2 bases; junction bases not matched to a gene: 11. This CDR3 has 15 amino acids. CDR3 in DNA: TGCAGCGTTGTAAGACCCCGGGACAGCACCTACGAGCAGTACTTC. This gives the protein CSVVRPRDSTYEQYF.

The chain recombines TRBV13 with TRBJ1-4, with 12 nucleotides matching TRBD1. CDR3 size: 17 residues. Germline V gene lookup returns CDR1 PRHDT and CDR2 FYEKMQ (reference sequence). V was pared by 3 bases and J by 5 bases, with 7 bases of the junction left unmatched. The CDR3 DNA reads as TGTGCCAGCAGCTTGTCCGGGACAGGGGGCCTCAATGAAAAACTGTTTTTT. Protein product: CASSLSGTGGLNEKLFF.

The chain is built from TRBV4-1 and TRBJ1-1; 11 bases line up with TRBD1. CDR3 length: 15 residues. V trimming: 1 base; J trimming: 5 bases; junction bases outside the gene matches: 3. CDR1 and CDR2 from the germline V gene are MGHRA and YSYEKL. The CDR3 sequence: CASSQAGQGGTEAFF. Written as DNA, the CDR3 is TGCGCCAGCAGCCAAGCGGGACAGGGGGGTACTGAAGCTTTCTTT.